One and the same sample provided the 12 T cell receptor beta chains below, sequenced in a study of cytomegalovirus exposure and HLA in healthy donors. The PCR made use of 60 Vbeta and 13 Jbeta primers. Libraries were prepared by immunoSEQ multiplex PCR; TCRdb keeps only in-frame clonotypes and omits some of them. Of under 150,000 clones listed, roughly 9.6% were seen once; the top ten hold 6.5% to 8.5%. Material: PBMCs. Every receptor here comes from a woman in her thirties or forties in good health and CMV-seropositive.

V and J are TRBV5-1 and TRBJ2-1, with 10 bases aligning to TRBD1. This CDR3 region has 15 residues. The J segment lost 7 bases and the V segment lost 4 bases, leaving 8 bases of the junction unmatched. The V gene's germline CDR1 is SGHRS and CDR2 YFSETQ. Here the CDR3 reads CASSPGTGVGNEQFF. For the CDR3, the DNA is TGCGCCAGCAGCCCGGGGACAGGGGTAGGGAATGAGCAGTTCTTC.

The CDR3 sequence: CASSERSSGLRTDTQYF. As DNA, the CDR3 is TGTGCCAGCAGTGAAAGGTCTAGCGGGCTCCGCACAGATACGCAGTATTTT. V is TRBV2 and J is TRBJ2-3; 8 nucleotides agree with TRBD2. Germline-derived CDR1 and CDR2 are SNHLY and FYNNEI. The V and J ends lost 2 bases and 1 base, in that order; junction bases with no gene match: 8. The CDR3 loop spans 17 amino acids.

This chain links TRBV5-1 with TRBJ2-3; D may be TRBD1 (5 bases). The CDR3 contains 15 residues. CDR1 and CDR2 from the germline V gene are SGHRS and YFSETQ. The ends were cut back, 6 bases at V and 0 bases at J, with 14 bases in the middle. The CDR3 sequence is CASTTTGPSTDTQYF. CDR3 in DNA: TGCGCCAGCACAACAACAGGTCCTAGCACAGATACGCAGTATTTT. The whole variable domain, filled in from reference TRBV5-1 and TRBJ2-3, reads KAGVTQTPRYLIKTRGQQVTLSCSPISGHRSVSWYQQTPGQGLQFLFEYFSETQRNKGNFPGRFSGRQFSNSRSEMNVSTLELGDSALYLCASTTTGPSTDTQYFGPGTRLTVL.

This clone has just a few counts. The J gene is TRBJ2-2, the V gene TRBV6-1; 8 bases are shared with TRBD2. V dropped 4 bases and J dropped 6; count of bases not matched to a gene: 10. Germline CDR1 MNHNS, CDR2 SASEGT. The CDR3 spans 16 residues. CDR3 amino acids: CASSVGGLEGSGELFF. CDR3 DNA: TGTGCCAGCAGTGTAGGGGGACTAGAGGGTTCCGGGGAGCTGTTTTTT.

This clone occurred a few times. CDR3 protein: CASSRTMGQGSAADTQYF. CDR3 in DNA: TGTGCCAGCAGCCGGACTATGGGACAGGGGAGTGCGGCAGATACGCAGTATTTT. The chain has TRBV14 and TRBJ2-3; 10 nucleotides line up with TRBD1. V shed 4 bases, J shed 4 bases, and the junction held 14 bases outside the gene matches. This CDR3 has 18 residues. Germline-derived CDR1 and CDR2 are SGHDN and FVKESK.

To note about this clone: This same CDR3 is encoded by further DNA sequences in the sample. The chain recombines TRBV5-1 with TRBJ1-1; D is ambiguous. The CDR3 contains 13 residues. Germline lookup yields CDR1 SGHRS and CDR2 YFSETQ. V was trimmed by 2 bases and J by 1 base, leaving 6 bases between them. The DNA for the CDR3 is TGCGCCAGCAGCTTTGAGGGGAACACTGAAGCTTTCTTT. Translated: CASSFEGNTEAFF. Filled out from reference TRBV5-1 and TRBJ1-1, the complete variable domain reads KAGVTQTPRYLIKTRGQQVTLSCSPISGHRSVSWYQQTPGQGLQFLFEYFSETQRNKGNFPGRFSGRQFSNSRSEMNVSTLELGDSALYLCASSFEGNTEAFFGQGTRLTVV.

This clone was counted between two and nine times. J is TRBJ1-2 and V is TRBV6-1; 8 nucleotides line up with TRBD1. Germline CDR1 and CDR2: MNHNS and SASEGT. This CDR3 is 13 amino acids long. With 2 bases clipped from V and 8 bases from J, the junction kept 4 bases outside the gene matches. The CDR3 loop is CASSEQGAEGYTF. The DNA of the CDR3 is TGTGCCAGCAGTGAACAGGGGGCCGAAGGCTACACCTTC.

This clone was recorded a few times. This sequence joins TRBV4-2 and TRBJ1-2; 7 positions match TRBD1. J lost 4 bases, V lost 4 bases, and 6 bases had no gene match. The CDR3 has 14 residues. Germline V gene sequence: CDR1 LGHNA, CDR2 YNFKEQ. The CDR3 sequence: CASSRGQTPYGYTF. CDR3 DNA sequence: TGTGCCAGCAGCCGGGGACAGACCCCCTATGGCTACACCTTC.

V usage is TRBV6-5 and J usage is TRBJ1-5, with 9 bases that match TRBD1. This CDR3 contains 15 residues. After removal of 6 bases from V and 6 bases from J, the junction contained 9 bases not matched to a gene. The germline V gene has CDR1 MNHEY and CDR2 SVGAGI. The CDR3 bases are TGTGCCAGCAGACCGGGACAGGGTTTTGGTCAGCCCCAGCATTTT. This translates into CASRPGQGFGQPQHF.

This clone was counted once. The V and J genes are TRBV18 and TRBJ1-2; the match to TRBD1 covers 7 bases. CDR3 size: 17 residues. V lost 3 bases to trimming and J lost 5 bases; unmatched junction nucleotides: 15. Germline V lookup: CDR1 KGHSH, CDR2 LQKENI. The CDR3 DNA reads as TGTGCCAGCTCACCCACAGGGGAGCAGACTAGGTGGTATGGCTACACCTTC. The encoded protein is CASSPTGEQTRWYGYTF. Supplemented by reference TRBV18 and TRBJ1-2, the full variable domain reads NAGVMQNPRHLVRRRGQEARLRCSPMKGHSHVYWYRQLPEEGLKFMVYLQKENIIDESGMPKERFSAEFPKEGPSILRIQQVVRGDSAAYFCASSPTGEQTRWYGYTFGSGTRLTVV.

This clone appeared a few times. This sequence joins TRBV7-9 and TRBJ2-7, with 10 bases fitting TRBD1. Germline V CDR1 and CDR2: SEHNR, FQNEAQ (reference sequence). Losses at the gene ends were 6 bases for V and 5 bases for J; bases not matched to a gene: 7. The CDR3 has 14 amino acids. The CDR3 sequence is CASSSRDRGDEQYF. The DNA for the CDR3 is TGTGCCAGCAGTAGCCGGGACAGGGGTGACGAGCAGTACTTC.

The chain has TRBV6-1 and TRBJ2-1; D gene unclear. CDR3 size: 9 residues. V gave up 8 bases and J gave up 8 bases, with 4 bases separating them. Germline V gene data show CDR1 as MNHNS and CDR2 as SASEGT. The DNA of the CDR3 is TGTGCCAGCTCTTATGAGCAGTTCTTC. Residues: CASSYEQFF.